These T cell receptor beta chains were read from a single sample in a study of regulatory T cells in long-lasting Graves disease. From the multiplex PCR reads, TCRdb called clonotypes with MiXCR, one entry per CDR3 protein. The profile shows about 210,000 distinct CDR3 sequences, around 20% of them singletons. This sample also appeared in a second study, on T cells in Graves' hyperthyroidism and ophthalmopathy.

The source material was peripheral blood mononuclear cells (PBMCs), sampled at new diagnosis, from a patient treated with antithyroid drugs. These receptors came from a woman aged 30 to 39 with Graves disease. Both conserved end residues are part of each CDR3. The D gene is left open where the match is weak. Clone size is given for some rows only: seen once, a few or many times, or a class if the clone is expanded.

clone_size	v_call	cdr3_length	d_call	j_call	cdr3_aa	cdr3_nt
few	TRBV6-2/TRBV6-3	15	TRBD2	TRBJ2-1	CASSELAGGSNEQFF	TGTGCCAGCAGTGAGCTAGCGGGAGGGAGCAATGAGCAGTTCTTC
many	TRBV11-2	13	NA	TRBJ2-7	CASSLGSTYEQYF	TGTGCCAGCAGCTTGGGCAGCACCTACGAGCAGTACTTC
many	TRBV6-9	14	NA	TRBJ2-5	CASSYGAGGTLVYF	TGTGCCAGCAGTTACGGGGCCGGCGGAACCTTAGTATACTTC
many	TRBV30	15	NA	TRBJ1-4	CAWSVSGGLGEKLFF	TGTGCCTGGAGTGTAAGTGGGGGGCTAGGTGAAAAACTGTTTTTT
many	TRBV6-1	16	NA	TRBJ1-4	CASSEASITTNEKLFF	TGTGCCAGCAGTGAAGCGTCGATTACAACTAATGAAAAACTGTTTTTT
many	TRBV29-1	14	TRBD1	TRBJ1-2	CSVQTAQGAYGYTF	TGCAGCGTGCAGACCGCCCAGGGGGCCTATGGCTACACCTTC
many	TRBV19	16	NA	TRBJ1-1	CASSIGRGSANTEAFF	TGTGCCAGTAGTATAGGACGGGGATCGGCGAACACTGAAGCTTTCTTT
NA	TRBV19	14	TRBD1	TRBJ2-1	CASTNRGWNNEQFF	TGTGCCAGTACCAACAGGGGGTGGAACAATGAGCAGTTCTTC
many	TRBV2	12	NA	TRBJ2-7	CAIRTDSYEQYF	TGTGCCATACGGACTGATTCCTACGAGCAGTACTTC
many	TRBV30	13	TRBD2	TRBJ2-5	CAWSEGGTTTQYF	TGTGCCTGGAGTGAAGGCGGGACTACGACCCAGTACTTC
NA	TRBV19	16	TRBD2	TRBJ2-1	CATQPRASGRYNEQFF	TGTGCCACCCAGCCTCGGGCTAGCGGGAGGTACAATGAGCAGTTCTTC
NA	TRBV4-1	16	NA	TRBJ2-7	CASSHFPTGHTYEQYF	TGCGCCAGCAGCCATTTCCCGACAGGACACACCTACGAGCAGTACTTC
many	TRBV7-9	12	NA	TRBJ2-3	CASRNNADTQYF	TGTGCCAGCAGGAATAACGCAGATACGCAGTATTTT
many	TRBV6-1	16	TRBD1	TRBJ1-6	CASSGQGQGHNSPLHF	TGTGCCAGCAGTGGTCAGGGACAGGGGCATAATTCACCCCTCCACTTT
many	TRBV19	15	NA	TRBJ1-1	CASSIDWQPNGEAFF	TGTGCCAGTAGTATAGATTGGCAGCCCAACGGAGAAGCTTTCTTT
many	TRBV28	14	NA	TRBJ2-7	CASRNWDTAGEQYF	TGTGCCAGCAGGAATTGGGACACCGCGGGCGAGCAGTACTTC
NA	TRBV6-1	15	NA	TRBJ2-3	CASSDPGGFPDTQYF	TGTGCCAGCAGTGATCCTGGGGGTTTTCCAGATACGCAGTATTTT
many	TRBV27	11	NA	TRBJ2-2	CASSYTGELFF	TGTGCCAGCAGTTACACCGGGGAGCTGTTTTTT
NA	TRBV9	16	NA	TRBJ1-3	CASSVGLPSSGNTIYF	TGTGCCAGCAGCGTAGGACTCCCGAGCTCTGGAAACACCATATATTTT
many	TRBV10-1	18	TRBD1	TRBJ1-1	CASSEADRDRGLNTEAFF	TGCGCCAGCAGTGAGGCGGACCGGGACAGGGGTCTCAACACTGAAGCTTTCTTT
NA	TRBV9	15	TRBD1	TRBJ2-1	CASSVDRGSLGEQFF	TGTGCCAGCAGCGTGGACAGGGGAAGCTTAGGTGAGCAGTTCTTC
many	TRBV6-1	18	TRBD2	TRBJ2-6	CASSVYGLALSGANVLTF	TGTGCCAGCAGTGTCTACGGACTAGCCCTCTCTGGGGCCAACGTCCTGACTTTC
many	TRBV11-2	16	TRBD1	TRBJ2-7	CASSLGDRPSSYEQYF	TGTGCCAGCAGCTTAGGGGACAGGCCTTCCTCCTACGAGCAGTACTTC
many	TRBV10-3	15	TRBD2	TRBJ2-1	CAISESGGSSHEQFF	TGTGCCATCAGTGAGTCTGGCGGGAGCAGCCATGAGCAGTTCTTC
NA	TRBV18	14	NA	TRBJ1-5	CAITPGHLSEPQHF	TGTGCCATCACACCAGGACACCTATCAGAGCCCCAGCATTTT
NA	TRBV10-3	13	NA	TRBJ1-2	CAISESEVYGYTF	TGTGCCATCAGTGAGTCGGAAGTCTATGGCTACACCTTC
many	TRBV29-1	13	NA	TRBJ2-7	CSARDTNPHEQYF	TGCAGCGCCCGGGACACAAACCCCCACGAGCAGTACTTC
many	TRBV30	17	NA	TRBJ2-2	CAWSVPWTASLTGELFF	TGTGCCTGGAGTGTACCTTGGACGGCCTCCCTTACCGGGGAGCTGTTTTTT
many	TRBV5-1	13	NA	TRBJ1-2	CASSLETNRGYTF	TGCGCCAGCAGCTTGGAGACAAACCGGGGCTACACCTTC
many	TRBV11-2	14	NA	TRBJ2-7	CASSLGRASHEQYF	TGTGCCAGCAGCTTAGGTCGAGCGAGCCACGAGCAGTACTTC
many	TRBV5-6	14	NA	TRBJ2-7	CASSLEDSSYEQYF	TGTGCCAGCAGCTTGGAGGACAGCTCCTACGAGCAGTACTTC
many	TRBV6-2/TRBV6-3	15	TRBD1	TRBJ1-6	CASSARDRVGSPLHF	TGTGCCAGCAGTGCCCGGGACAGGGTTGGTTCACCCCTCCACTTT
few	TRBV10-1	16	TRBD1	TRBJ2-7	CASSDSTDRGGHEQYF	TGCGCCAGCAGTGATTCTACTGACAGGGGCGGCCACGAGCAGTACTTC